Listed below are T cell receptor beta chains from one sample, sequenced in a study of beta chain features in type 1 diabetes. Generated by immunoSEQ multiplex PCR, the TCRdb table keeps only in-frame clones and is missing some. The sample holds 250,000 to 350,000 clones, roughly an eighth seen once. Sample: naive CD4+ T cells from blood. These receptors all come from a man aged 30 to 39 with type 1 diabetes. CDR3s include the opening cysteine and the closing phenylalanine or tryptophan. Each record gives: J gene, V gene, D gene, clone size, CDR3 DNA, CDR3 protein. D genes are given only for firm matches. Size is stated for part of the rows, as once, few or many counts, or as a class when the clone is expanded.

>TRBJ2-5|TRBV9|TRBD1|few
TGTGCCAGCAGCTCCCCCTCCGGGACAGGGGTAGAGACCCAGTACTTC
CASSSPSGTGVETQYF
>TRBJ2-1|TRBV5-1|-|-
TGCGCCAGCAGGGAATTCTCGGGTGAGCAGTTCTTC
CASREFSGEQFF
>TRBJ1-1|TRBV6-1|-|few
TGTGCCAGCACCGAAACGGGGAACACTGAAGCTTTCTTT
CASTETGNTEAFF
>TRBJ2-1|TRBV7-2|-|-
TGTGCCAGCAGCTTAAGCGGGTCTTACTACAATGAGCAGTTCTTC
CASSLSGSYYNEQFF
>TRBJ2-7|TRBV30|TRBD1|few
TGTGCCGGCCAGGGGGTAGCCTACGAGCAGTACTTC
CAGQGVAYEQYF
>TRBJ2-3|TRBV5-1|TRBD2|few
TGCGCCAGCAGCCGGTCGGCGGGAGCCCGCACAGATACGCAGTATTTT
CASSRSAGARTDTQYF
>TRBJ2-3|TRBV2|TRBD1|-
TGTGCCAGCAGTGGGGACAGCAAGACGCAGTATTTT
CASSGDSKTQYF
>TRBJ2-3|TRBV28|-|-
TGTGCCACCGGGGAGGGGGGGAGCACAGATACGCAGTATTTT
CATGEGGSTDTQYF
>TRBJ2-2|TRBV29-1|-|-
TGCAGCGTTGAGAAGGGGATAAACACCGGGGAGCTGTTTTTT
CSVEKGINTGELFF
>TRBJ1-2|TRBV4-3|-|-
TGCGCCAGCAGCGCCGACATATTCTATGGCTACACCTTC
CASSADIFYGYTF
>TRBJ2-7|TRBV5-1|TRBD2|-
TGCGCCAGCAGCTTGGAGCGGGGGCCCATGTCCTACGAGCAGTACTTC
CASSLERGPMSYEQYF
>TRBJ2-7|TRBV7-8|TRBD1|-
TGTGCCAGCAGTCTTCGGGACAGCCCTACCTACGAGCAGTACTTC
CASSLRDSPTYEQYF
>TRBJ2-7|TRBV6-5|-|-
TGTGCCAGCAGCGATCGGGGAGGGGGCTACGAGCAGTACTTC
CASSDRGGGYEQYF
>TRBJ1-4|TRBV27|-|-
TGTGCCAGCAGTTCTGTGACTATGGGTGAAAAACTGTTTTTT
CASSSVTMGEKLFF
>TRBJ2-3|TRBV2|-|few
TGTGCCAGCAGCGACCTAGGCACAGATACGCAGTATTTT
CASSDLGTDTQYF
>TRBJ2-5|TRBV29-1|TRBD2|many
TGCAGCGTGGCCCGAAGCGGGAGCGGATGGGATGAGACCCAGTACTTC
CSVARSGSGWDETQYF
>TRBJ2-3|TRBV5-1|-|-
TGCGCCAGCAGCTTGGAACCAGGGTACACAGATACGCAGTATTTT
CASSLEPGYTDTQYF
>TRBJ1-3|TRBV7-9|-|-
TGTGCCAGCAGCTTAGCCGGGGGAAACACCATATATTTT
CASSLAGGNTIYF
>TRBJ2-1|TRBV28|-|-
TGTGCCAGCAGTTTATCCAGGGGGCAGTTCTTC
CASSLSRGQFF
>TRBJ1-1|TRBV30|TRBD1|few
TGTGCCCGCGAATCCGGGACAGGGGACACTGAAGCTTTCTTT
CARESGTGDTEAFF
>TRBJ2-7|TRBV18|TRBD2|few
TGTGCCAGCTCACCGAGGGGGACTAGCGGGCCCTACGAGCAGTACTTC
CASSPRGTSGPYEQYF
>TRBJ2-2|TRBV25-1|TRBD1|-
TGTGCCAGCAGTGAGGGGAAGGGACAGGGGTTCACCGGGGAGCTGTTTTTT
CASSEGKGQGFTGELFF